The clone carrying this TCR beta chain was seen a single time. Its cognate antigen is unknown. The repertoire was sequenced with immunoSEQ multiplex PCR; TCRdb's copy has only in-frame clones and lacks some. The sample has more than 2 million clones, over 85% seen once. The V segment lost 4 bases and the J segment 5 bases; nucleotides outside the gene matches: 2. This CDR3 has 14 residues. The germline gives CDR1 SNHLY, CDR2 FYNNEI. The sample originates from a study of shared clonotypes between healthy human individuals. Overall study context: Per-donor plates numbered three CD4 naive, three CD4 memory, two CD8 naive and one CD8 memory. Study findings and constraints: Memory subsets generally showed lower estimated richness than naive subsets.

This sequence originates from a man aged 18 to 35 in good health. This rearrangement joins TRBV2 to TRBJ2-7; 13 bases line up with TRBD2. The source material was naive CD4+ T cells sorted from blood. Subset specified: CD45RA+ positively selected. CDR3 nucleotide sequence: TGTGCCAGCAGTGGGACTAGCGGGGGAGACGAGCAGTACTTC. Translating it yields CASSGTSGGDEQYF.